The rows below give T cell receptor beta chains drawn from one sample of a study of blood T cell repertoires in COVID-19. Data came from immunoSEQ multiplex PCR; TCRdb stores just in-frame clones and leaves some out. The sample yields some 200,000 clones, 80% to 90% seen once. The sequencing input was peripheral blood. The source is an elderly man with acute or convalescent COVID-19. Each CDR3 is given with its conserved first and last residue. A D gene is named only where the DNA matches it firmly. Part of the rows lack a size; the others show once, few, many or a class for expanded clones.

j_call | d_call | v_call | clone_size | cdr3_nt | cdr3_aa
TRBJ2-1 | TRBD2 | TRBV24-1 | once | TGTGCCACCAGTGAACCCGCCGCTAGCGGGAGGGTTGAGCAGTTCTTC | CATSEPAASGRVEQFF
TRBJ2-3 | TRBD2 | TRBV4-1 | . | TGCGCCAGCAGCCAACAACTAGCGGATACGCAGTATTTT | CASSQQLADTQYF
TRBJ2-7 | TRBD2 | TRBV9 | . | TGTGCCAGCAGAGTCCCCGGGACTAGCGGGATCAGTTGTTACGAGCAGTACTTC | CASRVPGTSGISCYEQYF
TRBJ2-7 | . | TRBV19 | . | TGTGCCAGTAGTATGACAGTCTCCTACGAGCAGTACTTC | CASSMTVSYEQYF
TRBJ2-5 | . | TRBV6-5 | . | TGTGCCAGCAGTCCTCAGGGGAGAGAGACCCAGTACTTC | CASSPQGRETQYF
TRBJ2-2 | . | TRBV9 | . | TGTGCCAGCAGCGCCGACATCTCCGGGGAGCTGTTTTTT | CASSADISGELFF
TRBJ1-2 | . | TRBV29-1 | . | TGCAGCGTTGGTGGACAGACCGGCTACACCTTC | CSVGGQTGYTF
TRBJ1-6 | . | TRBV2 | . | TGTGCCAGCCGAGAAGAGACAGCTTTTAATAATTCACCCCTCCACTTT | CASREETAFNNSPLHF
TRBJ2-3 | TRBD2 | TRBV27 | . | TGTGCCAGCAGTTCCTATAGGACTAGCGGGAGCGGGAATACGCAGTATTTT | CASSSYRTSGSGNTQYF
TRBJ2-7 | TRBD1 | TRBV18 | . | TGTGCCAGCTCGGGGACAGGTAGCTCCTACGAGCAGTACTTC | CASSGTGSSYEQYF
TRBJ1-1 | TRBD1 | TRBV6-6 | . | TGTGCCAGCAGCCCACCGACAGGGGCCGGGACTGAAGCTTTCTTT | CASSPPTGAGTEAFF
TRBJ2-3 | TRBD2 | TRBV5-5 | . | TGTGCCAGCAGCTTGGGGAAACTAGCGGACACAGATACGCAGTATTTT | CASSLGKLADTDTQYF
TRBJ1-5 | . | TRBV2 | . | TGTGCCAGCAGCGGTGGGGGGGCTGGACAGCCCCAGCATTTT | CASSGGGAGQPQHF
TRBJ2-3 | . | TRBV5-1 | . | TGCGCCAGCAGGAGGGACACAGATACGCAGTATTTT | CASRRDTDTQYF
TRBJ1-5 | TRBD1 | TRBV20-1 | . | TGCAGTGCTGGGCAACAGGGGAACCAGCATTTT | CSAGQQGNQHF